This TCR beta chain comes out of a study of T cell repertoires in cytomegalovirus infection. About the research overall: It was recently identified HLA-C-restricted and well-studied HLA-B-restricted CMV epitopes that the study used. Through public TCR beta signatures, both CMV infection and matching HLA type were indicated.

The germline CDR1 and CDR2 sequences are DFQATT and SNEGSKA (reference sequence). CDR3 size: 16 residues. Trimming took off 1 base at V and 2 bases at J, with 15 bases between the two ends. Study-wide results and limits: Using cumulative public TCR beta family frequency, the authors identified those who carried CMV together with the relevant HLA. Predominance within the ex vivo response was attributable to HLA-C-restricted CMV-specific TCR beta clonotypes.

One entry per CDR3 protein, called by TCRdb with MiXCR from the reads. This repertoire shows about 180,000 distinct CDR3 sequences, roughly 22% found once; its top ten account for about 25%. A note on this clonotype: Its target is unknown.

V usage is TRBV20-1 and J usage is TRBJ1-3; the D gene is possibly TRBD1 (6 bases). The sequences come from CD8+ T cells from cultured PBMCs, collected from culture after CMV antigen stimulation. The clonotype was recovered from a human donor in good health (CMV status not recorded). Some clones in this sample may be carry-over from other donors' samples. CDR3 protein: CSARGKNRDAGNTIYF. DNA of the CDR3: TGCAGTGCTAGAGGGAAGAACAGGGATGCTGGAAACACCATATATTTT.